A single sample is the source of the 4 T cell receptor beta chains below, sequenced in a study of T cell responses to AZD1222 COVID-19 vaccine. Data came from immunoSEQ multiplex PCR; TCRdb stores just in-frame clones and leaves some out. The table has under 130,000 clones, 75% to 90% seen once. The specimen comprised peripheral blood, sampled 28 days after the second AZD1222 dose. The receptors originated from an adult who received the AZD1222 COVID-19 vaccine.

J is TRBJ1-5 and V is TRBV13; possible D gene TRBD1, 5 bases. The V gene lost 3 bases and the J gene lost 7 bases, with 13 bases spanning the gap. Germline CDR1 PRHDT, CDR2 FYEKMQ (reference sequence). The CDR3 covers 14 residues. The CDR3 bases are TGTGCCAGCAGCTTTTCCAGGGACGGACAGCCCCAGCATTTT. Translation gives CASSFSRDGQPQHF.

The chain carries TRBV9 and TRBJ1-5; unclear D gene. The ends were cut back, 0 bases at V and 0 bases at J, with 4 bases in the middle. This CDR3 is 14 amino acids long. From germline, CDR1 is SGDLS and CDR2 YYNGEE. The DNA for the CDR3 is TGTGCCAGCAGCGTAGGTGATAGCAATCAGCCCCAGCATTTT. Its protein is CASSVGDSNQPQHF.

The V call is TRBV27, the J call TRBJ1-6; D is unclear. V shed 3 bases and J shed 3 bases, with 9 bases lying between them. From germline, CDR1 is MNHEY and CDR2 SMNVEV (reference sequence). There are 15 residues in the CDR3. CDR3 amino acids: CASSFQARYNSPLHF. CDR3 nucleotide sequence: TGTGCCAGCAGTTTTCAGGCGCGCTATAATTCACCCCTCCACTTT.

This clone was detected once. The V call is TRBV7-8, the J call TRBJ1-3, with TRBD1 as a possible D gene (5 bases). CDR1 is SGHVS and CDR2 is FQNEAQ in the germline V gene. The ends were cut back, 2 bases at V and 4 bases at J, with 18 bases in the middle. This CDR3 has 17 residues. The CDR3 sequence: CASSLLTAGAMGNTIYF. DNA of the CDR3: TGTGCCAGCAGCTTACTAACCGCCGGGGCAATGGGAAACACCATATATTTT.